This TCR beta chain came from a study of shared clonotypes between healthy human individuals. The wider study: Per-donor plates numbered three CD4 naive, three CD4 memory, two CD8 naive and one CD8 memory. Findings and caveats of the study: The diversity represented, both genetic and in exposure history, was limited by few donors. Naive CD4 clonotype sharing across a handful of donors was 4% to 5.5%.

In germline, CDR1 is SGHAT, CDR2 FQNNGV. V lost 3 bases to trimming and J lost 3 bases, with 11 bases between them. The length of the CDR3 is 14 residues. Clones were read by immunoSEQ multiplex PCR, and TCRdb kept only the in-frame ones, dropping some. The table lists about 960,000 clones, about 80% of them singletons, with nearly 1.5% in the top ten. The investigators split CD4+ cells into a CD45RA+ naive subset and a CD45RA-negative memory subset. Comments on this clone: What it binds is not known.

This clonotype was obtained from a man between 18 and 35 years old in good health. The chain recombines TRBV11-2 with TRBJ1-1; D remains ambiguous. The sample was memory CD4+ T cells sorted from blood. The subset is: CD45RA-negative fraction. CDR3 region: CASSFEETHTEAFF. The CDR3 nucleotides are TGTGCCAGCAGCTTCGAGGAGACTCACACTGAAGCTTTCTTT.